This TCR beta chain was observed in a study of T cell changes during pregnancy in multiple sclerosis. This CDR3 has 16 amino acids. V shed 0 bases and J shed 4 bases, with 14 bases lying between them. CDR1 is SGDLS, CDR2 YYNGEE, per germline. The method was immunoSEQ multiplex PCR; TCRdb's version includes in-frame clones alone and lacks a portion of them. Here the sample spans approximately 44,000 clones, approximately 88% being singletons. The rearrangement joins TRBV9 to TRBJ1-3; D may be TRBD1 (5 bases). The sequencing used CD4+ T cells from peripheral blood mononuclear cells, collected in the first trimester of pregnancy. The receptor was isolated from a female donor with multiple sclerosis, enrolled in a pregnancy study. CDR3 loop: CASSVGAQGPGNTIYF. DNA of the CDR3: TGTGCCAGCAGCGTAGGGGCGCAGGGTCCGGGAAACACCATATATTTT.